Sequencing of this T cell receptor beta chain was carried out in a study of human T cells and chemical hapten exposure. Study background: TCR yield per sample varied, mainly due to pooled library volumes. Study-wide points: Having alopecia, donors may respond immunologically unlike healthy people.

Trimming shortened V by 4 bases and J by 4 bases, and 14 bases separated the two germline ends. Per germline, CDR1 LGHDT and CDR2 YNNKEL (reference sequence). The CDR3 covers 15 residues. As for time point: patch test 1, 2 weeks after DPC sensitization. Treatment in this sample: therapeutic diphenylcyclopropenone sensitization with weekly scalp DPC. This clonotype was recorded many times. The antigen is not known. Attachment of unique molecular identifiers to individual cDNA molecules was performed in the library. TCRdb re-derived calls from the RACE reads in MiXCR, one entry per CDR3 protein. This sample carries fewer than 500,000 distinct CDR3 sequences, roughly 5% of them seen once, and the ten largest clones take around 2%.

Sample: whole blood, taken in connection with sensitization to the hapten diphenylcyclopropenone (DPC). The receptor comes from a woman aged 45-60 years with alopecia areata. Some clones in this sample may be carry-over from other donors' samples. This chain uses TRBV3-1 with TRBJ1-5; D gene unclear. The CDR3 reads CASSLRADGNQPQHF. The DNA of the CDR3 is TGTGCCAGCAGCCTCCGGGCGGACGGGAATCAGCCCCAGCATTTT.